This TCR beta chain comes out of a study of shared clonotypes between healthy human individuals. Whole-study context: Per donor, three plates held CD4 naive cells, three held CD4 memory, two held CD8 naive and one held CD8 memory.

On this clone: Its cognate antigen is unknown.

The assay was run at deep level. As originally analysed: There were no quality scores in the junction-only immunoSEQ sequences, so filtering differed. Clones were sequenced by immunoSEQ multiplex PCR, and TCRdb holds only the in-frame ones, with some missing. Clonal size and the V and J genes are those of that table, whereas D and trimming came from the DNA. Of 950,000 to 1,300,000 clones detected, approximately 70% appear once; the ten largest clones hold around 1.4%. The V segment lost 7 bases and the J segment 5 bases; nucleotides outside the gene matches: 9. Germline CDR1 and CDR2: MNHNY and SVGAGI (reference sequence). The CDR3 totals 14 residues. Overall study findings and caveats: Clonotypes not shared had lower generation probabilities than those common to all four donors.

This clonotype originated in a man between 18 and 29 years old in good health. Sequenced input: memory CD4+ T cells sorted from blood. The subset here: CD45RA-negative fraction. V gene TRBV6-6 combines with J gene TRBJ1-1; 8 nucleotides match TRBD1. This CDR3 is CASTKDREKTEAFF. The CDR3 DNA reads as TGTGCCAGCACTAAGGACAGGGAAAAGACTGAAGCTTTCTTT.